One T cell receptor (beta chain) is described in this entry. These data belong to a study of blood T cell repertoires in COVID-19. Study as a whole: Material from acute and convalescent COVID-19 was sourced from the United States, Italy and Spain. PBMCs, B-cell-depleted T cells, or T cells provided the cDNA or gDNA that made up the material.

Trimming removed 2 bases from V and 4 bases from J, with 5 bases in between. The CDR3 runs 12 residues. From germline, CDR1 is KGHSH and CDR2 LQKENI. As processed by the authors: Quantification of nucleated cells was approximated via reference gene primer amplification. Sequenced by immunoSEQ multiplex PCR; TCRdb stores in-frame clones only, minus some. The D gene and trimming were derived from the DNA, and the V and J assignments and clone size from that table. The repertoire holds 65,000 to 80,000 clones, with approximately 90% as singletons. The chain couples TRBV18 to TRBJ2-5; D is uncertain. The sample consisted of peripheral blood. The receptor was isolated from a man between 65 and 85 years old with active or convalescent COVID-19. The CDR3 sequence is CASSPSSETQYF. The CDR3 coding sequence is TGTGCCAGCTCACCATCATCAGAGACCCAGTACTTC.